Each of the 29 T cell receptor beta chains below was sequenced from the same sample in a study of T cells after posttransplantation cyclophosphamide. Profiled with immunoSEQ multiplex PCR; TCRdb holds only in-frame clones, not every one. The data show some 3,000 clones, over 65% seen once. Cyclophosphamide on days +3 and +4 followed busulfan-fludarabine conditioning and a marrow graft. The specimen comprised PBMCs, sampled after allogeneic stem cell transplant with posttransplant cyclophosphamide. All receptors derive from a female patient aged 50-65 years who received an allogeneic stem cell transplant from a related donor, was CMV-positive, and had no GVHD. Some T cells may originate from the graft donor.

This chain links TRBV2 with TRBJ2-2; tentatively, D is TRBD1 (5 bases). Trimming pared 4 bases from V and 7 bases from J, leaving 13 bases between. Germline V lookup: CDR1 SNHLY, CDR2 FYNNEI. The CDR3 contains 14 residues. In nucleotides, the CDR3 is TGTGCCAGCAGTGTCGGGCAGGGTTACGGGGAGCTGTTTTTT. It specifies CASSVGQGYGELFF.

The genes are TRBV7-3 and TRBJ2-5; 7 nucleotides match TRBD2. Per the germline V gene, CDR1 is SGHTA and CDR2 is FQGTGA. The length of the CDR3 is 14 residues. Germline trimming cut 11 bases from V and 2 bases from J; bases unmatched to any gene: 11. CDR3: CAGAREGGQETQYF. The CDR3 DNA is TGTGCCGGCGCTAGGGAGGGAGGGCAAGAGACCCAGTACTTC.

By frequency in the sample, this clone is hyperexpanded. The chain is built from TRBV5-1 and TRBJ2-7, with D tentatively TRBD2 (5 bases). Germline V lookup: CDR1 SGHRS, CDR2 YFSETQ. This CDR3 is built from 12 residues. Trimming removed 4 bases from V and 2 bases from J, with 7 bases in between. The DNA for the CDR3 is TGCGCCAGCAGCCCGGGAACCTACGAGCAGTACTTC. It specifies CASSPGTYEQYF.

V usage is TRBV9 and J usage is TRBJ2-5; 7 positions agree with TRBD2. CDR3 length: 15 residues. Germline assignment: CDR1 SGDLS and CDR2 YYNGEE. J gave up 5 bases and V 4 bases, and 11 bases lay outside the gene matches. CDR3 bases: TGTGCCAGCAGCCGTAGCGGGCAGCCGGAGGAGACCCAGTACTTC. This codes for CASSRSGQPEETQYF.

The chain links TRBV7-2 to TRBJ2-7; tentative D call: TRBD2 (5 bases). The CDR3 covers 14 residues. Germline loops: CDR1 SGHTA, CDR2 FQGNSA. Trimming removed 7 bases from V and 4 bases from J, with 17 bases in between. The CDR3 region is CASTAGELSYEQYF. CDR3 DNA: TGTGCCAGCACGGCCGGGGAACTGAGTTACGAGCAGTACTTC. The full variable domain, completed using reference TRBV7-2 and TRBJ2-7, is GAGVSQSPSNKVTEKGKDVELRCDPISGHTALYWYRQSLGQGLEFLIYFQGNSAPDKSGLPSDRFSAERTGGSVSTLTIQRTQQEDSAVYLCASTAGELSYEQYFGPGTRLTVT.

The chain is built from TRBV28 and TRBJ2-5, with D possibly TRBD2 on 5 matching bases. V lost 6 bases to trimming and J lost 5 bases, with 19 bases between them. In germline, CDR1 is MDHEN, CDR2 SYDVKM. The CDR3 contains 15 residues. CDR3 DNA sequence: TGTGCCAGCAGCCCAGAGGACTCCTGGAGGGAGACCCAGTACTTC. Translating gives CASSPEDSWRETQYF.

For this clone: This sample includes further DNA sequences coding for the same CDR3. The chain couples TRBV6-4 to TRBJ2-3, with TRBD2 matching over 7 bases. From germline, CDR1 is MRHNA and CDR2 SNTAGT. V lost 2 bases to trimming and J lost 12 bases; unmatched junction nucleotides: 8. The CDR3 runs to 13 residues. CDR3 sequence (DNA): TGTGCCAGCAGTGACGGGCTAGCGGTACCCCAGTATTTT. This sequence encodes CASSDGLAVPQYF.

The chain couples TRBV9 to TRBJ2-3; the D gene is possibly TRBD1 (5 bases). Germline lookup yields CDR1 SGDLS and CDR2 YYNGEE. The V gene lost 3 bases and the J gene lost 0 bases, with 5 bases spanning the gap. The CDR3 is 13 amino acids. This CDR3 is CASSGTSTDTQYF. The CDR3 bases are TGTGCCAGCAGCGGGACAAGCACAGATACGCAGTATTTT.

V is TRBV9 and J is TRBJ2-1; 9 bases fit TRBD2. V lost 4 bases to trimming and J lost 13 bases; unmatched junction nucleotides: 6. This CDR3 is built from 12 residues. CDR1 and CDR2 from the germline V gene are SGDLS and YYNGEE. The CDR3 sequence: CASSSRGGFQFF. For the CDR3, the DNA is TGTGCCAGCAGCTCGCGGGGGGGTTTTCAGTTCTTC.

This chain uses TRBV5-1 with TRBJ2-2; D call uncertain. Trimming stripped 0 bases from V and 0 bases from J, with 9 bases between. From germline, CDR1 is SGHRS and CDR2 YFSETQ. This CDR3 has 16 amino acids. The CDR3 protein is CASSLGGGANTGELFF. In DNA, the CDR3 is TGCGCCAGCAGCTTGGGCGGCGGCGCGAACACCGGGGAGCTGTTTTTT.

This chain joins TRBV11-3 and TRBJ2-1; the match to TRBD2 covers 8 bases. This CDR3 has 15 amino acids. With V trimmed by 4 bases and J by 3 bases, 5 bases remained unmatched. Germline assignment: CDR1 SGHNT and CDR2 YENEEA. CDR3 in DNA: TGTGCCAGCAGCTCCGGGGGGGCGGGCTACAATGAGCAGTTCTTC. This sequence encodes CASSSGGAGYNEQFF.

This rearrangement joins TRBV23-1 to TRBJ2-2; TRBD1 matches 7 bases. TRBV23-1 has ORF status, its function being uncertain. Losses at the gene ends were 4 bases for V and 2 bases for J; bases not matched to a gene: 7. The CDR3 runs to 16 residues. The DNA of the CDR3 is TGCGCCAGCAGTCTTACCGACAGGGATAACACCGGGGAGCTGTTTTTT. Translation gives CASSLTDRDNTGELFF.

This chain connects TRBV2 to TRBJ2-1, with 9 bases lining up with TRBD2. The CDR3 covers 14 residues. V lost 6 bases and J lost 8; bases outside the gene matches: 8. Germline CDR1 is SNHLY and CDR2 is FYNNEI. CDR3 nucleotides: TGTGCCAGCAGCCTCCGGAGACTAGCGGATGAGCAGTTCTTC. This translates into CASSLRRLADEQFF. The full variable domain, its missing parts supplied by reference TRBV2 and TRBJ2-1, is EPEVTQTPSHQVTQMGQEVILRCVPISNHLYFYWYRQILGQKVEFLVSFYNNEISEKSEIFDDQFSVERPDGSNFTLKIRSTKLEDSAMYFCASSLRRLADEQFFGPGTRLTVL.

The chain recombines TRBV28 with TRBJ2-7; D perhaps matches TRBD1 (5 bases). Trimming shortened V by 3 bases and J by 0 bases, and 6 bases separated the two germline ends. Germline CDR1 reads MDHEN; CDR2 reads SYDVKM. The CDR3 runs 13 residues. CDR3 in amino acids: CASSLQGSYEQYF. The CDR3 coding sequence is TGTGCCAGCAGTTTGCAGGGCTCCTACGAGCAGTACTTC.

The chain employs TRBV5-1 and TRBJ1-1; possibly TRBD1 for D (6 bases). Trimming stripped 3 bases from V and 1 base from J, with 10 bases between. Germline values: CDR1 SGHRS, CDR2 YFSETQ. The CDR3 length is 14 residues. DNA of the CDR3: TGCGCCAGCAGCTGGACAGCTGGGAACACTGAAGCTTTCTTT. Its translation is CASSWTAGNTEAFF.

This CDR3 is CATHGGIYGYTF. CDR3 nucleotides: TGTGCCACCCATGGGGGCATCTATGGCTACACCTTC. The chain links TRBV28 to TRBJ1-2, with D maybe TRBD1 (6 bases). V was shortened by 10 bases and J by 4 bases, with 13 bases between the two germline ends. The germline gives CDR1 MDHEN, CDR2 SYDVKM. The CDR3 contains 12 residues.

This sequence joins TRBV11-2 and TRBJ1-1, with D uncertain. Germline loops: CDR1 SGHAT, CDR2 FQNNGV. The CDR3 has 13 residues. The V end lost 5 bases, the J end lost 1 base, and 8 bases lay between the germline ends. The CDR3 reads CASSPRGNTEAFF. CDR3 sequence (DNA): TGTGCCAGCAGCCCTCGCGGGAACACTGAAGCTTTCTTT.

This clone was seen more than once but under ten times. The CDR3 reads CASSLVAGAEELFF. The DNA for the CDR3 is TGTGCCAGCAGCTTGGTAGCGGGAGCGGAGGAGCTGTTTTTT. J is TRBJ2-2 and V is TRBV5-6; TRBD2 matches 9 bases. CDR1 SGHDT and CDR2 YYEEEE come from the germline V gene. J lost 10 bases, V lost 0 bases, and 4 bases had no gene match. The CDR3 extends over 14 amino acids.

This clone has only a few counts. This chain connects TRBV28 to TRBJ1-5, with 8 bases fitting TRBD1. This CDR3 contains 14 residues. J was trimmed by 7 bases and V by 4 bases; bases with no gene match: 6. Germline CDR1 and CDR2: MDHEN and SYDVKM. CDR3 in amino acids: CASSSRGRGQPQHF. In DNA, the CDR3 is TGTGCCAGCAGTTCCAGGGGGCGAGGACAGCCCCAGCATTTT.

The chain has TRBV6-5 and TRBJ2-7, with TRBD1 matching 8 bases. The CDR3 loop spans 15 amino acids. The V gene end was trimmed by 4 bases and the J gene end by 0 bases; junction bases not matched to a gene: 5. Per germline, CDR1 MNHEY and CDR2 SVGAGI. The CDR3 here is CASSSTGTGSYEQYF. The CDR3 region has the DNA TGTGCCAGCAGTTCCACCGGGACAGGCTCCTACGAGCAGTACTTC.

This clone was detected a few times. The rearrangement links TRBV7-9 to TRBJ1-4, with D possibly matching TRBD1 (6 bases). There are 17 residues in the CDR3. Germline values: CDR1 SEHNR, CDR2 FQNEAQ (reference sequence). Trimming shortened V by 1 base and J by 3 bases, and 15 bases separated the two germline ends. The chain's CDR3 is CASSLGVQGGANEKLFF. The CDR3 DNA reads as TGTGCCAGCAGCTTAGGTGTACAGGGTGGAGCTAATGAAAAACTGTTTTTT.

V and J are TRBV28 and TRBJ2-3; 8 bases map to TRBD1. The CDR3 loop spans 13 amino acids. Per the germline V gene, CDR1 is MDHEN and CDR2 is SYDVKM. Trimming took 10 bases from V and 7 from J; bases not matched to a gene: 10. CDR3 sequence (DNA): TGTGCCATTACGACAGGGGCCAAGAATACGCAGTATTTT. Protein sequence: CAITTGAKNTQYF.

This chain joins TRBV9 and TRBJ2-2; TRBD2 agrees at 9 bases. Germline lookup yields CDR1 SGDLS and CDR2 YYNGEE. The V and J ends lost 0 bases and 4 bases, in that order; junction bases with no gene match: 1. The CDR3 has 15 amino acids. CDR3 sequence (DNA): TGTGCCAGCAGCGTAGGCGGGAGGGCCACCGGGGAGCTGTTTTTT. It yields the protein CASSVGGRATGELFF. Variable domain in full (rest from reference TRBV9 and TRBJ2-2): DSGVTQTPKHLITATGQRVTLRCSPRSGDLSVYWYQQSLDQGLQFLIQYYNGEERAKGNILERFSAQQFPDLHSELNLSSLELGDSALYFCASSVGGRATGELFFGEGSRLTVL.

Only one count was recorded for this clone. The V call is TRBV7-2, the J call TRBJ2-7; TRBD2 aligns across 8 bases. The CDR3 loop spans 15 amino acids. Trimming removed 6 bases from V and 0 bases from J; junction bases left unmatched: 7. Per germline, CDR1 SGHTA and CDR2 FQGNSA. This CDR3 reads CASRKQAGDSYEQYF. The CDR3 DNA is TGTGCCAGCAGGAAGCAAGCGGGGGACTCCTACGAGCAGTACTTC.

The J gene is TRBJ2-3, the V gene TRBV11-2; 13 nucleotides match TRBD2. Germline V gene sequence: CDR1 SGHAT, CDR2 FQNNGV. The CDR3 loop spans 18 amino acids. Losses at the gene ends were 0 bases for V and 4 bases for J; bases not matched to a gene: 7. CDR3 sequence reads: CASSLEPGTSGAADTQYF. Written as DNA, the CDR3 is TGTGCCAGCAGCTTAGAACCGGGGACTAGCGGGGCGGCAGATACGCAGTATTTT. The full variable domain, completed using reference TRBV11-2 and TRBJ2-3, is EAGVAQSPRYKIIEKRQSVAFWCNPISGHATLYWYQQILGQGPKLLIQFQNNGVVDDSQLPKDRFSAERLKGVDSTLKIQPAKLEDSAVYLCASSLEPGTSGAADTQYFGPGTRLTVL.

This chain joins TRBV5-6 and TRBJ2-1, with D maybe TRBD2 (5 bases). There are 16 residues in the CDR3. CDR1 and CDR2 (germline): SGHDT, YYEEEE. Trimming took 0 bases from V and 3 from J, leaving 13 bases between them. CDR3 protein: CASSLVVPDYYNEQFF. The CDR3 DNA is TGTGCCAGCAGCTTGGTCGTCCCCGACTACTACAATGAGCAGTTCTTC.

The chain links TRBV6-5 to TRBJ2-7, with unresolved D. Germline CDR1 is MNHEY and CDR2 is SVGAGI. There are 11 residues in the CDR3. Trimming took 6 bases from V and 3 from J, leaving 6 bases between them. CDR3 bases: TGTGCCAGCAGCCCTCTCTACGAGCAGTACTTC. Translating it yields CASSPLYEQYF.

This chain joins TRBV6-6 and TRBJ1-4, with a weak D call TRBD1 (5 bases). Germline values: CDR1 MNHNY, CDR2 SVGAGI (reference sequence). The CDR3 consists of 16 residues. V was pared by 9 bases and J by 2 bases, with 19 bases between. This CDR3 reads CASTYGGGVTNEKLFF. In DNA form, the CDR3 reads TGTGCCAGTACATATGGGGGGGGAGTCACTAATGAAAAACTGTTTTTT.

The CDR3 is CASRHGGAEDTQYF. As DNA, the CDR3 is TGTGCCAGCAGGCACGGGGGGGCCGAAGATACGCAGTATTTT. This chain links TRBV9 with TRBJ2-3, with 8 bases fitting TRBD2. The CDR3 covers 14 residues. J gave up 5 bases and V 5 bases, and 7 bases lay outside the gene matches. Germline assignment: CDR1 SGDLS and CDR2 YYNGEE. Supplemented by reference TRBV9 and TRBJ2-3, the full variable domain reads DSGVTQTPKHLITATGQRVTLRCSPRSGDLSVYWYQQSLDQGLQFLIQYYNGEERAKGNILERFSAQQFPDLHSELNLSSLELGDSALYFCASRHGGAEDTQYFGPGTRLTVL.